The source of this TCR beta chain is a study of CD8+CD57+ T cells in acquired aplastic anemia. For the study at large: Sorted CD4+ plus CD8+ cells gave DNA averaging approximately 3.2 ug. Study-wide results and limits: The number of CD8+ CDR3 sequences shared by patients and controls was twenty-nine.

The template for TCR beta VDJ and CDR3 sequence profiling was genomic DNA. A single record per CDR3 protein comes from TCRdb applying MiXCR to the reads. The profile shows about 470,000 distinct CDR3 sequences, around 33% of them singletons. Patients sequenced had flow cytometry evidence of CD8+CD57+ cell expansion. All patients had severe acquired aplastic anemia. Patients had received no therapy at the time of blood sampling. This clonotype was recorded at least ten times. Its specificity is unknown. Sample: sorted CD4+, CD8+, or CD8+CD57+ T cells (not recorded which) from PBMCs. This TCR was sampled from a human donor with aplastic anemia.

The chain's CDR3 is CASSRQNNYEQYF. The DNA for the CDR3 is TGTGCCAGTAGTAGGCAGAACAACTACGAGCAGTACTTC. The V gene is TRBV19, the J gene TRBJ2-7; D not resolved. V lost 4 bases and J lost 3, with 10 bases in between. The CDR3 is 13 amino acids. CDR1 is LNHDA, CDR2 SQIVND, per germline (reference sequence).